This T cell receptor (beta chain) comes out of a study of cytomegalovirus exposure and HLA in healthy donors. Study conclusions and caveats: The study flagged roughly 150 TCR beta chains as cytomegalovirus-associated. Reports showed the classifier diagnosing cytomegalovirus status with high specificity and sensitivity. What TCR beta sequences reportedly achieved was accurate prediction of HLA-A and HLA-B alleles in most subjects.

The PCR was carried out with 60 Vbeta primers and 13 Jbeta primers. Original methodology: As a later analysis found, there were 80 million to 90 million unique TCR beta chains, of which around 10 million were shared. Sequenced by immunoSEQ multiplex PCR; TCRdb stores in-frame clones only, minus some. The D gene and trimming were derived from the DNA, and the V and J assignments and clone size from that table. The sample has roughly 110,000 clones; around 77% are singletons. The ends lost 3 bases at V and 0 bases at J; junction bases unmatched: 0. The CDR3 has 15 amino acids. Germline CDR1 is MNHEY and CDR2 is SMNVEV (reference sequence). Concerning this clone: Its antigen is not identified.

Input material: PBMCs. The receptor's source is a woman aged 30 to 39 in good health and CMV-seropositive. This chain uses TRBV27 with TRBJ2-1, with 9 bases lining up with TRBD2. As DNA, the CDR3 is TGTGCCAGCAGTTTTAGCGGGGGCTCCTACAATGAGCAGTTCTTC. Translating it yields CASSFSGGSYNEQFF.